A selection of T cell receptor beta chains follows, all from one sample in a study of blood T cell repertoires in COVID-19. The assay was immunoSEQ multiplex PCR, and TCRdb's table has in-frame clones only and misses some. Of about 220,000 clones detected, 70% to 90% appear once; the ten largest clones hold more than 2%. What was sequenced was peripheral blood. These TCRs come from a woman in her 70s with COVID-19, enrolled during active disease. Each CDR3 is given without its conserved first and last residue.

TRBJ2-5	TRBV12-5	ASGLGLAGEETQY
TRBJ2-3	TRBV6-2/TRBV6-3	ASSYPVQASTDTQY
TRBJ2-2	TRBV9	ASSLGWGTSTGELF
TRBJ1-1	TRBV19	ASQGAGLTEAF
TRBJ2-7	TRBV13	ASSDRDKWAEQY
TRBJ1-2	TRBV9	ASSEAGLPFGYT
TRBJ1-2	TRBV6-5	ASSYSGTSYGYT
TRBJ2-7	TRBV18	ASSPGQESYEQY
TRBJ2-7	TRBV5-6	ASSTSGVPSEQY
TRBJ1-1	TRBV19	ASSTLPNTEAF
TRBJ2-1	TRBV7-9	ASSLEGRSYNEQF
TRBJ2-1	TRBV6-5	ASSYSFAGGGNEQF
TRBJ1-6	TRBV6-2/TRBV6-3	ASSYSTNAGRFSPLH
TRBJ1-2	TRBV19	ASSKGRAGGYT
TRBJ2-5	TRBV19	ASSRDSQETQY
TRBJ1-1	TRBV13	ASSTYRELGTEAF
TRBJ1-4	TRBV6-9	ASLGRATNEKLF
TRBJ1-2	TRBV4-3	ASSQARGQANYGYT
TRBJ1-6	TRBV7-8	ASSLVFGPEGNSPLH
TRBJ2-7	TRBV19	ASSRGLADTYEQY
TRBJ1-1	TRBV6-2/TRBV6-3	ASSLQGWNTEAF
TRBJ1-5	TRBV3-1/TRBV3-2	ASSQDRRGQINQPQH
TRBJ1-1	TRBV7-3	ASLGGGGSTEAF
TRBJ1-2	TRBV7-7	ASSLGAVKNYGYT
TRBJ2-2	TRBV6-2/TRBV6-3	ASSFLAASTGELF
TRBJ2-1	TRBV12-3/TRBV12-4	ASSLRLNEQF
TRBJ2-1	TRBV25-1	ASSEFAGGPAYNEQF
TRBJ1-4	TRBV7-9	ASSLAWTGGSGEKLF
TRBJ1-2	TRBV5-4	ASSGREGANYGYT
TRBJ1-2	TRBV2	ASSESGRLTYGYT
TRBJ2-3	TRBV11-3	ASNLRREGDTQY
TRBJ2-7	TRBV29-1	SAAGPQTYEQY
TRBJ2-7	TRBV11-2	ASSLDRIYEQY
TRBJ2-3	TRBV19	ASSIRGGETDTQY
TRBJ1-2	TRBV11-3	ASSSNRGNYGYT
TRBJ2-7	TRBV19	ATQGFDYEQY
TRBJ1-1	TRBV6-5	ASSPRGGYTEAF
TRBJ1-1	TRBV20-1	SASGGRGTEAF
TRBJ2-1	TRBV28	ASSLPGPEKF
TRBJ1-1	TRBV18	ASSQQGGTEAF
TRBJ2-7	TRBV19	ASRTSGTNEQY
TRBJ1-2	TRBV25-1	ASSPLGGDRVAGYT
TRBJ1-4	TRBV7-2	ASSHRPGQGNEKLF
TRBJ2-1	TRBV7-2	ASSFGTEQF
TRBJ2-1	TRBV3-1/TRBV3-2	ASSQDVASYNEQF
TRBJ1-4	TRBV7-2	ASSFVYRGVGEKLF
TRBJ1-1	TRBV5-1	ASSPSQGVTEAF
TRBJ1-1	TRBV7-2	ASRLAWVAEAF
TRBJ2-7	TRBV6-5	ASSYSRVHEQY
TRBJ2-2	TRBV7-9	ASSLLGSGFTGELF
TRBJ2-3	TRBV7-8	ASSATGGGAAGDTQY
TRBJ2-2	TRBV3-1/TRBV3-2	ASRYGTGEGELF
TRBJ2-7	TRBV5-1	ASSPGLASIEQY